This TCR beta chain was recorded in a study of blood T cell repertoires in COVID-19. Overall study: From the United States, Italy and Spain came samples of acute and convalescent COVID-19. PBMCs, B-cell-depleted T cells, or T cells were the source of the cDNA or gDNA that made up the material.

V lost 5 bases and J lost 7, with 8 bases in between. CDR3 length: 10 residues. CDR1 and CDR2 (germline): SQVTM, ANQGSEA. In the original workflow: Reference gene primers were amplified, and this amplification served to estimate nucleated cell counts. Clones were read by immunoSEQ multiplex PCR, and TCRdb kept only the in-frame ones, dropping some. That table supplies the V and J calls and clone size; D and trimming were determined from the DNA. The sample gives roughly 260,000 clones, about 88% of which show up once; roughly 4% is in the top ten. V gene TRBV29-1 combines with J gene TRBJ1-1; unclear D gene. The sequence derives from a man in his fifties or sixties who had recovered from COVID-19. The sample taken for sequencing was peripheral blood. The chain's CDR3 is CSVYEFEAFF. Here the CDR3 DNA reads TGCAGCGTTTATGAGTTTGAAGCTTTCTTT. Based on the CDR3 plus reference TRBV29-1 and TRBJ1-1, the full variable domain is SAVISQKPSRDICQRGTSLTIQCQVDSQVTMMFWYRQQPGQSLTLIATANQGSEATYESGFVIDKFPISRPNLTFSTLTVSNMSPEDSSIYLCSVYEFEAFFGQGTRLTVV.